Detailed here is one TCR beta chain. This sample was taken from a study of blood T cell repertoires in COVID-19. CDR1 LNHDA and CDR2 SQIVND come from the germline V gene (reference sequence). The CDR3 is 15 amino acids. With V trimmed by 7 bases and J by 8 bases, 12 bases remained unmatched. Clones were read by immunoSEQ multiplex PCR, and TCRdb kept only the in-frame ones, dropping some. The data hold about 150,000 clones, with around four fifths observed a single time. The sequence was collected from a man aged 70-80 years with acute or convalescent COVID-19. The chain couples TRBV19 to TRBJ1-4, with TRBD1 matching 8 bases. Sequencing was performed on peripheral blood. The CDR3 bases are TGTGCCAGTACCCCACCCGGGACAGGAGTGGAAAAACTGTTTTTT. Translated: CASTPPGTGVEKLFF.